This TCR beta chain was retrieved from a study of identical twins' blood T cells. Study-wide context: Approximately 12 libraries, six alpha and six beta, gave 50 million to 55 million reads.

Germline V gene lookup returns CDR1 SGHKS and CDR2 YYEKEE (reference sequence). The CDR3 contains 13 residues. Between the trimmed V and J ends, which lost 0 bases and 7 bases, there was a span of 8 bases. Both ends of each TCR cDNA library bore sample-specific barcodes. TCRdb itself ran the 5' RACE reads through MiXCR, one entry per CDR3 protein. The table has 350,000 to 450,000 distinct CDR3 sequences, over 25% seen once. This receptor was identified in a woman aged 18 to 55 in good health. Material: PBMCs. The chain recombines TRBV5-5 with TRBJ1-5; no clear D gene. CDR3 nucleotides: TGTGCCAGCAGCTTGGTCACGGGACAGCCCCAGCATTTT. Protein: CASSLVTGQPQHF.